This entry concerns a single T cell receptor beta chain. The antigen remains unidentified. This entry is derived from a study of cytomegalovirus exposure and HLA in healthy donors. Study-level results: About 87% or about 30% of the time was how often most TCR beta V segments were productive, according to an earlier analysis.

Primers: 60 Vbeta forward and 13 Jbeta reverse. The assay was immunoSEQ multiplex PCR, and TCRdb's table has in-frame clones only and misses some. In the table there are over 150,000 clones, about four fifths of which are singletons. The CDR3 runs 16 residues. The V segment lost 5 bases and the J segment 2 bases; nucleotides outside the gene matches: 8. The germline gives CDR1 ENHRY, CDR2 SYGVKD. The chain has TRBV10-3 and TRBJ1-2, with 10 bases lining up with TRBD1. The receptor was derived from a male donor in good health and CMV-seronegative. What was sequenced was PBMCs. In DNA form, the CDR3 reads TGTGCCATCAGTAGCAACCCGGGACAGGGGAACTATGGCTACACCTTC. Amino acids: CAISSNPGQGNYGYTF.